These 15 T cell receptor beta chains share one sample of origin, sequenced in a study of shared clonotypes between healthy human individuals. Method: immunoSEQ multiplex PCR; TCRdb's copy keeps in-frame clones and lacks some. This table holds some 630,000 clones, about two thirds found once. The sequenced material came from memory CD4+ T cells sorted from blood. The subset was: CD45RA-negative fraction. The receptors come from a woman between 25 and 40 years old in good health.

This chain connects TRBV27 to TRBJ1-5, with 7 bases lining up with TRBD1. The J segment lost 9 bases and the V segment lost 0 bases, leaving 11 bases of the junction unmatched. This CDR3 has 16 residues. CDR1 is MNHEY, CDR2 SMNVEV, per germline (reference sequence). The CDR3 DNA is TGTGCCAGCAGTTTATCTGCCGGACAGGCTTATTGGCCCCAGCATTTT. It codes for CASSLSAGQAYWPQHF.

In regard to this clone: A far larger clone is one nucleotide away, so this likely arose from a read error. The chain uses TRBV13 and TRBJ1-1; D is uncertain. The CDR3 loop spans 14 amino acids. Trimming took 1 base from V and 1 from J, leaving 7 bases between them. Germline V gene data show CDR1 as PRHDT and CDR2 as FYEKMQ (reference sequence). The CDR3 bases are TGTGCCAGCAGCTTAGAGGGCGGGAACACTGAAGCTTTCTTT. Protein sequence: CASSLEGGNTEAFF.

V usage is TRBV5-4 and J usage is TRBJ2-7, with 9 positions matching TRBD1. V lost 5 bases to trimming and J lost 5 bases; unmatched junction nucleotides: 8. Germline CDR1 is SGHNT and CDR2 is YYREEE (reference sequence). This CDR3 comprises 14 residues. CDR3 residues: CASRSGTGPNEQYF. In nucleotides, the CDR3 is TGTGCCAGCAGGAGCGGGACAGGGCCCAACGAGCAGTACTTC.

This clone has just one count. The gene calls are TRBV7-8 and TRBJ2-1, with 11 bases identical to TRBD2. The trim removed 6 bases at V and 3 bases at J, leaving 10 bases unmatched. The CDR3 spans 17 residues. Germline CDR1 is SGHVS and CDR2 is FQNEAQ. For the CDR3, the DNA is TGTGCCAGCAGTTTTGGAAGCGGGACTAGCGGCTACAATGAGCAGTTCTTC. Translated: CASSFGSGTSGYNEQFF.

The J gene is TRBJ2-7, the V gene TRBV2; 7 bases align to TRBD1. Trimming took 6 bases from V and 6 from J; bases not matched to a gene: 8. The CDR3 covers 13 residues. Germline V CDR1 and CDR2: SNHLY, FYNNEI. In DNA, the CDR3 is TGTGCCAGCAGCCGGGACAGAGGCTCCGAGCAGTACTTC. Its translation: CASSRDRGSEQYF.

The chain employs TRBV7-5 and TRBJ2-5; the D call in the table, TRBD2, was not verified against the DNA. TRBV7-5 is annotated as a pseudogene. The CDR3 is 17 amino acids. CDR3 amino acids: CVRSSPQAGGPGETQYF. CDR3 DNA sequence: TGTGTCAGAAGCTCACCCCAAGCGGGAGGGCCCGGGGAGACCCAGTACTTC.

This clone came up a few times. The CDR3 bases are TGTGCCAGCAGAACCAGGGTGAACACTGAAGCTTTCTTT. Its translation: CASRTRVNTEAFF. This chain links TRBV5-4 with TRBJ1-1, with D possibly TRBD1 on 5 matching bases. V lost 5 bases, J lost 0 bases, and 8 bases lay in between. Per the germline V gene, CDR1 is SGHNT and CDR2 is YYREEE (reference sequence). The CDR3 runs 13 residues.

The V call is TRBV19, the J call TRBJ2-6, with D uncertain. The germline V gene has CDR1 LNHDA and CDR2 SQIVND (reference sequence). The CDR3 is 16 residues long. Trimming stripped 5 bases from V and 6 bases from J, with 17 bases between. The CDR3 sequence is CASSDLTALAANVLTF. The DNA of the CDR3 is TGTGCCAGTAGTGACCTTACTGCTCTGGCGGCCAACGTCCTGACTTTC.

The V and J genes are TRBV30 and TRBJ2-7; TRBD2 aligns across 8 bases. After removal of 2 bases from V and 3 bases from J, the junction contained 24 bases not matched to a gene. Germline CDR1 reads GTSNPN; CDR2 reads SVGIG (reference sequence). The CDR3 is made up of 20 amino acids. In nucleotides, the CDR3 is TGTGCCTGGAGTATACCCGGGGACCGAAACGTTGGTAGCGGGATCTACGAGCAGTACTTC. This gives the protein CAWSIPGDRNVGSGIYEQYF.

The CDR3 here is CASSLVAGVTYEQYF. For the CDR3, the DNA is TGTGCCAGCAGCTTAGTGGCGGGAGTCACCTACGAGCAGTACTTC. The chain uses TRBV7-2 and TRBJ2-7; 7 bases map to TRBD2. From germline, CDR1 is SGHTA and CDR2 FQGNSA. J lost 2 bases, V lost 1 base, and 5 bases had no gene match. CDR3 length: 15 residues.

This sequence joins TRBV11-1 and TRBJ2-1; 11 bases are shared with TRBD2. Germline V gene lookup returns CDR1 SGHAT and CDR2 FQDESV (reference sequence). Losses at the gene ends were 5 bases for V and 5 bases for J; bases not matched to a gene: 8. CDR3 length equals 16 residues. For the CDR3, the DNA is TGTGCCAGCAGCATTGGGCTAGCGGGAGGTGACAATGAGCAGTTCTTC. Its protein product is CASSIGLAGGDNEQFF.

The CDR3 DNA sequence: TGTGCCAGCAAGAGTAGAGGGGGCCTTACAGATACGCAGTATTTT. Encoded protein: CASKSRGGLTDTQYF. The chain has TRBV7-2 and TRBJ2-3, with 7 bases identical to TRBD1. The CDR3 consists of 15 residues. V lost 7 bases to trimming and J lost 3 bases; unmatched junction nucleotides: 10. Germline CDR1 is SGHTA and CDR2 is FQGNSA.

The V and J genes are TRBV7-8 and TRBJ2-7, with D perhaps being TRBD1 or TRBD2 (5 bases each). V dropped 1 base and J dropped 3 bases, with 10 bases sitting between them. Germline V CDR1 and CDR2: SGHVS, FQNEAQ. The CDR3 consists of 14 residues. CDR3 in amino acids: CASSLGGAGYEQYF. CDR3 DNA sequence: TGTGCCAGCAGCTTAGGAGGGGCAGGCTACGAGCAGTACTTC.

This clone was found once. The chain employs TRBV7-2 and TRBJ2-7; D is undetermined. The CDR3 contains 14 residues. In germline, CDR1 is SGHTA, CDR2 FQGNSA. Trimming stripped 1 base from V and 2 bases from J, with 9 bases between. In nucleotides, the CDR3 is TGTGCCAGCAGCTTAGGAGGCAATACCTACGAGCAGTACTTC. Residues: CASSLGGNTYEQYF.

V usage is TRBV6-5 and J usage is TRBJ2-7; D tentatively reads TRBD1 or TRBD2 (5 bases each). The germline V and J ends were trimmed by 3 bases and 2 bases, with 14 bases remaining between them. The CDR3 loop spans 15 amino acids. Germline lookup yields CDR1 MNHEY and CDR2 SVGAGI. CDR3 DNA sequence: TGTGCCAGCAGTTATTTTGGCCAGGGACCCTACGAGCAGTACTTC. Protein product: CASSYFGQGPYEQYF.